This T cell receptor beta chain came from a study of blood T cell repertoires in COVID-19. Background on the study: Sites across the United States, Italy and Spain contributed samples from acute and convalescent COVID-19. Nucleic acid was either cDNA or gDNA, and it came from T cells, B-cell-depleted T cells, or PBMCs.

Original analysis: Estimated nucleated cell counts came from reference gene primer amplification. The method was immunoSEQ multiplex PCR; TCRdb's version includes in-frame clones alone and lacks a portion of them. V and J calls and clone size are those listed in that table; D and trimming were worked out from the DNA. The profile shows some 57,000 clones, 82% of them singletons. The germline gives CDR1 SGHRS, CDR2 YFSETQ. The CDR3 extends over 15 amino acids. After removal of 4 bases from V and 0 bases from J, the junction contained 5 bases not matched to a gene. Seattle's cohort entered during active infection and was followed longitudinally.

This receptor was taken from a man aged 80 or over with COVID-19, enrolled during active disease. The sequencing sample was made of peripheral blood. The chain recombines TRBV5-1 with TRBJ1-2; 8 bases agree with TRBD1. CDR3 nucleotide sequence: TGCGCCAGCAGCCCGTTACAGGGGGCTAACTATGGCTACACCTTC. Translated: CASSPLQGANYGYTF.